This TCR beta chain derives from a study of cytomegalovirus exposure and HLA in healthy donors. V was pared by 1 base and J by 8 bases, with 12 bases between. The CDR3 loop spans 14 amino acids. Germline V gives CDR1 MNHEY, CDR2 SMNVEV (reference sequence). Study outcomes and limitations: Later on, a genetic analysis was performed. It linked a missense variant in DCLRE1C with V- and J-gene trimming of TCR beta. In vitro testing confirmed a few CMV-associated chains as specific for CMV antigens.

Vbeta (60) and Jbeta (13) primers were used in the PCR. Measured with immunoSEQ multiplex PCR; TCRdb has only the in-frame clones, and not every one. Of 100,000 or so clones in the sample, under 85% were seen once. Concerning this clone itself: The antigen is unknown.

Unrecorded immune exposures were likely, despite nominal health at sampling. Sequencing input: PBMCs. The chain recombines TRBV27 with TRBJ2-1, with unresolved D. This receptor was identified in a man under 40 in good health and CMV-seronegative. The CDR3 DNA follows: TGTGCCAGCAGTTTATGGGCAGCTACATATGAGCAGTTCTTC. It yields the protein CASSLWAATYEQFF.